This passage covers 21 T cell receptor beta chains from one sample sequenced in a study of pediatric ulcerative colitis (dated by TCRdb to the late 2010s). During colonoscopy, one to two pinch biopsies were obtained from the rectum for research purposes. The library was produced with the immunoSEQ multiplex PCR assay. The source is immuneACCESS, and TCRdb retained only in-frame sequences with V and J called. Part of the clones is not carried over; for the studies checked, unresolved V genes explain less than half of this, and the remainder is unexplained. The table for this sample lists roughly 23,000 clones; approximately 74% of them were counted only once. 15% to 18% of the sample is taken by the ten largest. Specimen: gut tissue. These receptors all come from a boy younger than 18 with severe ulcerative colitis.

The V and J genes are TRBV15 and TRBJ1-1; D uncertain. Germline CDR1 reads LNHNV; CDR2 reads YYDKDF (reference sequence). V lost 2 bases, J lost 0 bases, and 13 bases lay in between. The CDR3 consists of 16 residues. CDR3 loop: CATSRRAGLLNTEAFF. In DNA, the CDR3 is TGTGCCACCAGCAGACGAGCTGGACTGTTGAACACTGAAGCTTTCTTT.

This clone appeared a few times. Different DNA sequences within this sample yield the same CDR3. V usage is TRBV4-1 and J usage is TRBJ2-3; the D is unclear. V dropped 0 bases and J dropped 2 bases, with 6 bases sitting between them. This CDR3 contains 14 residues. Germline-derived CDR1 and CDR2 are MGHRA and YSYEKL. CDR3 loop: CASSQDTNTDTQYF. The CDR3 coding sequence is TGCGCCAGCAGCCAAGATACCAACACAGATACGCAGTATTTT.

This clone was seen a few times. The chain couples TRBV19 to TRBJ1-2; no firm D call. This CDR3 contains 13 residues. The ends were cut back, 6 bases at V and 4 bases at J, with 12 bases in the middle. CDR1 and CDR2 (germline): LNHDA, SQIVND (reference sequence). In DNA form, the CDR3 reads TGTGCCAGTAGCAGACTCTTCAGCTATGGCTACACCTTC. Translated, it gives CASSRLFSYGYTF. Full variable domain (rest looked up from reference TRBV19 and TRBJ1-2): DGGITQSPKYLFRKEGQNVTLSCEQNLNHDAMYWYRQDPGQGLRLIYYSQIVNDFQKGDIAEGYSVSREKKESFPLTVTSAQKNPTAFYLCASSRLFSYGYTFGSGTRLTVV.

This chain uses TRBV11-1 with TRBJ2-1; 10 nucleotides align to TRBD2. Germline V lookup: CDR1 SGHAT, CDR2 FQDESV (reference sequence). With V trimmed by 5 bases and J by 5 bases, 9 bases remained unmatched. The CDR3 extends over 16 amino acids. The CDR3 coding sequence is TGTGCCAGCAGCCCCCGGACTAGCGGCCTCCACAATGAGCAGTTCTTC. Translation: CASSPRTSGLHNEQFF.

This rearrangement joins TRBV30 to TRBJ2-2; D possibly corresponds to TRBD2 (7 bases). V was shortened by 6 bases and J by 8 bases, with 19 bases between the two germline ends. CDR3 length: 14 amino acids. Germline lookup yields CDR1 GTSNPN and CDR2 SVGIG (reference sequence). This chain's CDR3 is CACGLVGGVGELFF. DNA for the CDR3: TGTGCCTGTGGACTAGTGGGGGGCGTTGGGGAGCTGTTTTTT.

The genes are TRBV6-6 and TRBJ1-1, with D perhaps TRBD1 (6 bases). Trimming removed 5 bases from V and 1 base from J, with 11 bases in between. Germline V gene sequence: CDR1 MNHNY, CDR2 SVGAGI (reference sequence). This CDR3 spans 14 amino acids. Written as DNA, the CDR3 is TGTGCCAGCAGTCCAGGACAGAGGAACACTGAAGCTTTCTTT. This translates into CASSPGQRNTEAFF.

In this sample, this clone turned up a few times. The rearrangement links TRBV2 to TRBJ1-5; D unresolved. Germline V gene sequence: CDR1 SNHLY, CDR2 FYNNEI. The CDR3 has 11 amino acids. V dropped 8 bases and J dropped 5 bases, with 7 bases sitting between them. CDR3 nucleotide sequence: TGTGCCAGCGGTCTTGATCAGCCCCAGCATTTT. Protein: CASGLDQPQHF.

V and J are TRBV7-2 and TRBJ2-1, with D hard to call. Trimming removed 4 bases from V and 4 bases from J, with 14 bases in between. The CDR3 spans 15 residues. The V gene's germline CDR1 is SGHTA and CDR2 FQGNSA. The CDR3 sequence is CASSSRPVGYNEQFF. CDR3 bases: TGTGCCAGCAGCTCTAGACCCGTGGGTTACAATGAGCAGTTCTTC.

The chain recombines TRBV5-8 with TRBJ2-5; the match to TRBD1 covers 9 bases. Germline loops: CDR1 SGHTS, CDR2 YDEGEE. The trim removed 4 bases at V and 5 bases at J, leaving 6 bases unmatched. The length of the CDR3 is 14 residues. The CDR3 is CASSQTGGHETQYF. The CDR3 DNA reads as TGTGCCAGCAGCCAGACAGGGGGTCATGAGACCCAGTACTTC.

The CDR3 bases are TGTGCCAGCAGTGAGGGGAGCTCCTATAATTCACCCCTCCACTTT. This translates into CASSEGSSYNSPLHF. The chain combines TRBV6-6 with TRBJ1-6; possibly TRBD1 for D (5 bases). The CDR3 contains 15 residues. V was clipped by 5 bases and J by 0 bases, with 8 bases between them. Germline V gives CDR1 MNHNY, CDR2 SVGAGI (reference sequence).

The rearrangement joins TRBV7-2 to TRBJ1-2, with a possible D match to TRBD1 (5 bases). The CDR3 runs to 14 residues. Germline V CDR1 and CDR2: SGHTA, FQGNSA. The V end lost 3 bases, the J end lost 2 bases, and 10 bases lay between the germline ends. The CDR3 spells CASSFQGLNYGYTF. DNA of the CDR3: TGTGCCAGCAGCTTCCAGGGTTTAAACTATGGCTACACCTTC.

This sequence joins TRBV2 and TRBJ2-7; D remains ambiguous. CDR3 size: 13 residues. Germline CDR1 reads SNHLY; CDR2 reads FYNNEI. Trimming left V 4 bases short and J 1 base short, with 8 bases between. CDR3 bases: TGTGCCAGCAGTGGAGCAGAATCCTACGAGCAGTACTTC. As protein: CASSGAESYEQYF.

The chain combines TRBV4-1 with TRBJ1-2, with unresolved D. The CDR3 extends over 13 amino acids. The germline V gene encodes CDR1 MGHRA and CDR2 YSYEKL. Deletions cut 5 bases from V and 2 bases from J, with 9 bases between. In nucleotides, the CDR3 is TGCGCCAGCAGCTTAAGGAGCAACTATGGCTACACCTTC. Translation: CASSLRSNYGYTF.

The DNA for the CDR3 is TGTGCCAGCTCACAGGACAGTGACACTGAAGCTTTCTTT. Protein sequence: CASSQDSDTEAFF. V gene TRBV18 combines with J gene TRBJ1-1, with D possibly matching TRBD1 (6 bases). V was shortened by 4 bases and J by 3 bases, with 9 bases between the two germline ends. The CDR3 totals 13 residues. Germline V gene lookup returns CDR1 KGHSH and CDR2 LQKENI.

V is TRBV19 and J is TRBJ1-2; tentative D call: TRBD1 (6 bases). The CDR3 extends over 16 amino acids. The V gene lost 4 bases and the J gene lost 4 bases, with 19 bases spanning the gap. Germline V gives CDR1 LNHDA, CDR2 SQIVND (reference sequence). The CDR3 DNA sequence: TGTGCCAGTAGTAAGGGGAAGGGACAACGCGTCTATGGCTACACCTTC. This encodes CASSKGKGQRVYGYTF. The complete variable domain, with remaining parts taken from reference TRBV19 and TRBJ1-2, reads DGGITQSPKYLFRKEGQNVTLSCEQNLNHDAMYWYRQDPGQGLRLIYYSQIVNDFQKGDIAEGYSVSREKKESFPLTVTSAQKNPTAFYLCASSKGKGQRVYGYTFGSGTRLTVV.

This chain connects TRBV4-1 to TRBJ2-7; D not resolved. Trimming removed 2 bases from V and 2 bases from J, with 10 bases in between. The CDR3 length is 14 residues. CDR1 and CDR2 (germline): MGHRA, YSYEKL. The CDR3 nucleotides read TGCGCCAGCAGCCAACAGCCTCTTACCTACGAGCAGTACTTC. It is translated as CASSQQPLTYEQYF.

CDR3 sequence: CASSLVPGQGGSNSPLHF. CDR3 DNA sequence: TGTGCCAGCAGCTTAGTTCCGGGGCAGGGAGGGAGTAATTCACCCCTCCACTTT. The chain couples TRBV7-2 to TRBJ1-6, with a tentative D call TRBD1 (5 bases). The V gene's germline CDR1 is SGHTA and CDR2 FQGNSA. The CDR3 totals 18 residues. Trimming pared 1 base from V and 6 bases from J, leaving 19 bases between.

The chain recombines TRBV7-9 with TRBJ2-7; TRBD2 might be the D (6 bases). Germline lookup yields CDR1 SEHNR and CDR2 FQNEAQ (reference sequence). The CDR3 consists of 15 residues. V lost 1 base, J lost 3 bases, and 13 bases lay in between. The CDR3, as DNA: TGTGCCAGCAGCTTAGTGTCCGGCGGGGACTACGAGCAGTACTTC. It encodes CASSLVSGGDYEQYF.

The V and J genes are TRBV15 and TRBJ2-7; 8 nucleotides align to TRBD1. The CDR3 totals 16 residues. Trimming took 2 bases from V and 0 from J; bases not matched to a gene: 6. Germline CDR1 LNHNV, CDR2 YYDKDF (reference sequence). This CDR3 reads CATSRPFGQGSYEQYF. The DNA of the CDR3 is TGTGCCACCAGCAGACCTTTCGGACAGGGCTCCTACGAGCAGTACTTC. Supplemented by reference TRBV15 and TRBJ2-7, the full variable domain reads DAMVIQNPRYQVTQFGKPVTLSCSQTLNHNVMYWYQQKSSQAPKLLFHYYDKDFNNEADTPDNFQSRRPNTSFCFLDIRSPGLGDTAMYLCATSRPFGQGSYEQYFGPGTRLTVT.

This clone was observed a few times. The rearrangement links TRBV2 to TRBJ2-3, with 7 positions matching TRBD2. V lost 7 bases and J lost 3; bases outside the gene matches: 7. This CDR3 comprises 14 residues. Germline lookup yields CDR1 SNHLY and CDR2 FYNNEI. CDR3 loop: CASKRGVGTDTQYF. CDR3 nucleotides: TGTGCCAGCAAGCGGGGTGTTGGAACAGATACGCAGTATTTT. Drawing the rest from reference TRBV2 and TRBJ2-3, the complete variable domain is EPEVTQTPSHQVTQMGQEVILRCVPISNHLYFYWYRQILGQKVEFLVSFYNNEISEKSEIFDDQFSVERPDGSNFTLKIRSTKLEDSAMYFCASKRGVGTDTQYFGPGTRLTVL.

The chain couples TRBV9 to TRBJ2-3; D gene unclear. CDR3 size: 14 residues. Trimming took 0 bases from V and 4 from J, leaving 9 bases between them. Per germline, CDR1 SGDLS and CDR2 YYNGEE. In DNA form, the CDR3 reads TGTGCCAGCAGCGTAGCTACCGGCTCAGATACGCAGTATTTT. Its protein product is CASSVATGSDTQYF.